Shown below are 28 T cell receptor beta chains from a single sample sequenced in a study of cytomegalovirus exposure and HLA in healthy donors. PCR amplification relied on 60 Vbeta primers (plus 13 Jbeta primers). Clones were sequenced by immunoSEQ multiplex PCR, and TCRdb holds only the in-frame ones, with some missing. The sample lists more than 90,000 clones; around 68% were seen once. Input material: PBMCs. The receptors were gathered from a woman between 50 and 59 years old in good health and CMV-seropositive.

V and J are TRBV6-6 and TRBJ1-2, with unresolved D. Germline CDR1 MNHNY, CDR2 SVGAGI (reference sequence). V shed 8 bases and J shed 1 base, with 17 bases lying between them. This CDR3 region has 15 residues. The CDR3 spells CASGPAEGLNYGYTF. Here the CDR3 DNA reads TGTGCCAGCGGTCCGGCGGAAGGACTTAACTATGGCTACACCTTC.

The rearrangement links TRBV7-2 to TRBJ2-1, with D perhaps TRBD1 (6 bases). The germline V gene has CDR1 SGHTA and CDR2 FQGNSA. The CDR3 runs to 15 residues. Trimming shortened V by 5 bases and J by 3 bases, and 14 bases separated the two germline ends. The CDR3 sequence: CASSPTGQNYNEQFF. In DNA, the CDR3 is TGTGCCAGCAGCCCCACGGGACAAAACTACAATGAGCAGTTCTTC.

The J gene is TRBJ2-3, the V gene TRBV7-9; 12 nucleotides line up with TRBD2. With 3 bases clipped from V and 3 bases from J, the junction kept 1 base outside the gene matches. CDR3 length equals 15 residues. Germline CDR1 reads SEHNR; CDR2 reads FQNEAQ (reference sequence). CDR3 sequence: CASSFGTSGTDTQYF. As DNA, the CDR3 is TGTGCCAGCAGCTTCGGGACTAGCGGGACAGATACGCAGTATTTT.

The DNA of the CDR3 is TGTGCCAGCAGCCAAGATACAGGCAGCACAGATACGCAGTATTTT. As protein: CASSQDTGSTDTQYF. This rearrangement joins TRBV4-2 to TRBJ2-3; maybe TRBD1 (5 bases). Germline CDR1 and CDR2: LGHNA and YNFKEQ. The V end lost 0 bases, the J end lost 0 bases, and 7 bases lay between the germline ends. The CDR3 is made up of 15 amino acids.

The V and J genes are TRBV6-1 and TRBJ2-1; 14 positions match TRBD2. The junction had 4 bases not matched to a gene; V was cut back by 5 bases and J by 10 bases. This CDR3 region has 14 residues. Germline V gene lookup returns CDR1 MNHNS and CDR2 SASEGT. CDR3 sequence (DNA): TGTGCCAGCAGTCTTCGGACTAGCGGGGGGGAGCAGTTCTTC. This sequence encodes CASSLRTSGGEQFF.

This clone was seen only a few times. The rearrangement uses TRBV18 and TRBJ1-4; D is undetermined. From germline, CDR1 is KGHSH and CDR2 LQKENI. The CDR3 loop spans 13 amino acids. The V end was cut by 5 bases, the J end by 5 bases, with 9 bases between. CDR3 nucleotide sequence: TGTGCCAGCTCATCAGGTGAAAATGAAAAACTGTTTTTT. It encodes CASSSGENEKLFF.

The V and J genes are TRBV6-4 and TRBJ2-7; TRBD2 matches 7 bases. This CDR3 is built from 14 residues. Germline assignment: CDR1 MRHNA and CDR2 SNTAGT. J gave up 6 bases and V 5 bases, and 10 bases lay outside the gene matches. CDR3 DNA sequence: TGTGCCAGCAGTCCCGAGCGGGAAAGATGCGAGCAGTACTTC. Translation: CASSPERERCEQYF.

The chain recombines TRBV28 with TRBJ2-1; D gene unclear. Germline loops: CDR1 MDHEN, CDR2 SYDVKM. There are 12 residues in the CDR3. Trimming stripped 6 bases from V and 7 bases from J, with 10 bases between. CDR3 nucleotides: TGTGCCAGCAGCCTAAATGTGAATGAGCAGTTCTTC. Amino acids: CASSLNVNEQFF.

The chain combines TRBV6-6 with TRBJ2-3, with 9 bases fitting TRBD1. With V trimmed by 6 bases and J by 6 bases, 10 bases remained unmatched. The CDR3 totals 15 residues. Germline CDR1 MNHNY, CDR2 SVGAGI (reference sequence). The CDR3 DNA reads as TGTGCCAGCAGCACGCCTGGACAGGGGCGGGATACGCAGTATTTT. This codes for CASSTPGQGRDTQYF.

The chain is built from TRBV14 and TRBJ2-1, with D possibly TRBD2 on 7 matching bases. The CDR3 totals 19 residues. Trimming removed 4 bases from V and 0 bases from J, with 22 bases in between. Per germline, CDR1 SGHDN and CDR2 FVKESK. CDR3 amino acids: CASSPTKGGGKSSYNEQFF. In DNA form, the CDR3 reads TGTGCCAGCAGCCCGACGAAGGGGGGAGGGAAAAGCTCCTACAATGAGCAGTTCTTC.

This chain uses TRBV4-2 with TRBJ1-5, with 7 bases lining up with TRBD1. J gave up 4 bases and V 2 bases, and 5 bases lay outside the gene matches. The CDR3 is made up of 15 amino acids. Germline lookup yields CDR1 LGHNA and CDR2 YNFKEQ. CDR3: CASSQRDSANQPQHF. The CDR3 region has the DNA TGTGCCAGCAGCCAACGGGACAGTGCGAATCAGCCCCAGCATTTT.

The chain combines TRBV7-2 with TRBJ1-5, with TRBD1 as a possible D gene (6 bases). Trimming stripped 5 bases from V and 2 bases from J, with 13 bases between. CDR1 is SGHTA, CDR2 FQGNSA, per germline. The length of the CDR3 is 15 residues. The CDR3 is CASSHIQGGNQPQHF. For the CDR3, the DNA is TGTGCCAGCAGCCATATACAGGGAGGCAATCAGCCCCAGCATTTT.

This chain joins TRBV2 and TRBJ1-2; D is unresolved. CDR1 SNHLY and CDR2 FYNNEI come from the germline V gene. The CDR3 sequence is 16 residues long. V was shortened by 3 bases and J by 1 base, with 15 bases between the two germline ends. CDR3 in amino acids: CASSDKSQVVNYGYTF. CDR3 in DNA: TGTGCCAGCAGTGACAAGTCCCAAGTAGTTAACTATGGCTACACCTTC.

The chain joins TRBV19 to TRBJ2-3, with D maybe TRBD1 (5 bases). The CDR3 is made up of 16 amino acids. V shed 5 bases and J shed 5 bases, with 20 bases lying between them. The V gene's germline CDR1 is LNHDA and CDR2 SQIVND (reference sequence). This CDR3 is CASSQETGLTGDTQYF. In DNA form, the CDR3 reads TGTGCCAGTAGTCAAGAGACGGGTCTAACAGGAGATACGCAGTATTTT. Filled out from reference TRBV19 and TRBJ2-3, the complete variable domain reads DGGITQSPKYLFRKEGQNVTLSCEQNLNHDAMYWYRQDPGQGLRLIYYSQIVNDFQKGDIAEGYSVSREKKESFPLTVTSAQKNPTAFYLCASSQETGLTGDTQYFGPGTRLTVL.

This clone was observed a handful of times. The chain carries TRBV6-5 and TRBJ2-7, with 8 bases lining up with TRBD1. CDR1 and CDR2 from the germline V gene are MNHEY and SVGAGI. Germline trimming cut 6 bases from V and 0 bases from J; bases unmatched to any gene: 4. The CDR3 covers 14 residues. The CDR3 DNA reads TGTGCCAGCAGCAGGGACAGGAGCTCCTACGAGCAGTACTTC. Encoded protein: CASSRDRSSYEQYF.

The chain has TRBV6-6 and TRBJ1-2; a weak D match, TRBD1 (5 bases). The V and J ends lost 8 bases and 3 bases respectively, with 19 bases between them. The CDR3 contains 15 residues. CDR1 and CDR2 (germline): MNHNY, SVGAGI (reference sequence). CDR3 DNA: TGTGCCAGCCAACTCCTTCAGGGTGGGGACTATGGCTACACCTTC. Translation gives CASQLLQGGDYGYTF.

The chain joins TRBV10-3 to TRBJ2-7; tentatively, D is TRBD1 (5 bases). The V and J ends lost 3 bases and 3 bases respectively, with 12 bases between them. CDR1 is ENHRY, CDR2 SYGVKD, per germline. The CDR3 extends over 14 amino acids. DNA for the CDR3: TGTGCCATCAGTGAAGGGGTCCCCCTCTACGAGCAGTACTTC. As protein: CAISEGVPLYEQYF.

This clone turned up a few times. The chain has TRBV25-1 and TRBJ2-3; 7 nucleotides match TRBD1. V trimming: 4 bases; J trimming: 3 bases; junction bases outside the gene matches: 10. The length of the CDR3 is 16 residues. Germline assignment: CDR1 MGHDK and CDR2 SYGVNS. CDR3 nucleotide sequence: TGTGCCAGCAGTGCCCTGACAGGGTCTCGGACAGATACGCAGTATTTT. It specifies CASSALTGSRTDTQYF. Looking up the rest from reference TRBV25-1 and TRBJ2-3 gives the full variable domain: EADIYQTPRYLVIGTGKKITLECSQTMGHDKMYWYQQDPGMELHLIHYSYGVNSTEKGDLSSESTVSRIRTEHFPLTLESARPSHTSQYLCASSALTGSRTDTQYFGPGTRLTVL.

The chain recombines TRBV6-5 with TRBJ1-5, with TRBD1 identical over 8 bases. Germline V gives CDR1 MNHEY, CDR2 SVGAGI. CDR3 length: 15 residues. V shed 6 bases, J shed 1 base, and the junction held 5 bases outside the gene matches. The CDR3: CASRSAGGSNQPQHF. Written as DNA, the CDR3 is TGTGCCAGCAGGTCCGCAGGGGGCAGCAATCAGCCCCAGCATTTT.

Regarding this clone: Distinct nucleotide sequences in the sample also encode this CDR3. The V and J genes are TRBV7-3 and TRBJ2-5; perhaps TRBD1 as D (6 bases). Trimming stripped 5 bases from V and 1 base from J, with 8 bases between. CDR1 is SGHTA, CDR2 FQGTGA, per germline. This CDR3 has 13 amino acids. Written as DNA, the CDR3 is TGTGCCAGCAGCCTGGACAGCCAAGAGACCCAGTACTTC. Protein sequence: CASSLDSQETQYF.

There are a few counts of this clone. The gene calls are TRBV19 and TRBJ2-7, with 11 positions matching TRBD2. Germline loops: CDR1 LNHDA, CDR2 SQIVND (reference sequence). The CDR3 sequence is 15 residues long. With V trimmed by 2 bases and J by 5 bases, 5 bases remained unmatched. CDR3 protein: CASSILAGGLHEQYF. The CDR3 nucleotides are TGTGCCAGTAGTATATTAGCGGGAGGGCTCCACGAGCAGTACTTC.

The genes are TRBV5-1 and TRBJ1-3, with D possibly TRBD1 on 6 matching bases. The germline V and J ends were trimmed by 3 bases and 6 bases, with 16 bases remaining between them. CDR1 and CDR2 from the germline V gene are SGHRS and YFSETQ. The CDR3 loop spans 15 amino acids. As DNA, the CDR3 is TGCGCCAGCAGCTGGGATGGGACACCGGAAAACACCATATATTTT. It specifies CASSWDGTPENTIYF. Using reference TRBV5-1 and TRBJ1-3 for the parts outside the CDR3, the full variable domain is KAGVTQTPRYLIKTRGQQVTLSCSPISGHRSVSWYQQTPGQGLQFLFEYFSETQRNKGNFPGRFSGRQFSNSRSEMNVSTLELGDSALYLCASSWDGTPENTIYFGEGSWLTVV.

This clone has only one observation. The chain carries TRBV6-5 and TRBJ2-5, with 8 nucleotides matching TRBD1. Near its end, the DNA agrees better with TRBJ2-7, so the J call may be wrong. Germline V gene lookup returns CDR1 MNHEY and CDR2 SVGAGI. CDR3 length equals 15 residues. The CDR3 reads CASSSSGTGFYEQYF. The CDR3 DNA is TGTGCCAGCAGTTCTTCCGGGACAGGATTCTACGAGCAGTACTTC.

The gene calls are TRBV7-2 and TRBJ2-3; tentatively, D is TRBD1 (5 bases). Germline V gene sequence: CDR1 SGHTA, CDR2 FQGNSA. This CDR3 is built from 15 residues. Trimming removed 5 bases from V and 6 bases from J, with 18 bases in between. CDR3 bases: TGTGCCAGCAGCCCGCCCGGCAGAAAGGGGGATACGCAGTATTTT. It translates to CASSPPGRKGDTQYF.

The genes are TRBV19 and TRBJ1-1; 7 positions agree with TRBD1. CDR3 length: 13 residues. Per the germline V gene, CDR1 is LNHDA and CDR2 is SQIVND (reference sequence). The V segment lost 9 bases and the J segment 4 bases; nucleotides outside the gene matches: 8. CDR3 region: CASMGTESTEAFF. In DNA, the CDR3 is TGTGCCAGCATGGGGACAGAAAGCACTGAAGCTTTCTTT.

The chain has TRBV10-3 and TRBJ2-2; 7 bases are a match to TRBD2. V lost 8 bases, J lost 5 bases, and 5 bases stayed unmatched. Germline CDR1 ENHRY, CDR2 SYGVKD. The CDR3 spans 13 residues. The CDR3: CAISLAETGELFF. The CDR3 nucleotides are TGTGCCATCTCCCTAGCGGAGACCGGGGAGCTGTTTTTT.

This rearrangement joins TRBV7-2 to TRBJ2-2; perhaps TRBD1 as D (6 bases). The CDR3 totals 15 residues. Looked up from germline, CDR1 is SGHTA and CDR2 is FQGNSA. V was cut by 5 bases and J by 4 bases, with 14 bases left in between. The CDR3 region has the DNA TGTGCCAGCAGCCAACAGGGAGTGAGCACCGGGGAGCTGTTTTTT. It encodes CASSQQGVSTGELFF.

The chain carries TRBV4-1 and TRBJ2-7; 7 nucleotides agree with TRBD1. This CDR3 is built from 15 residues. V shed 3 bases and J 4 bases; nucleotides not matched to a gene: 9. Germline CDR1 is MGHRA and CDR2 is YSYEKL. The CDR3 here is CASSHLGQREYEQYF. The CDR3 DNA is TGCGCCAGCAGCCATTTGGGACAGAGAGAATACGAGCAGTACTTC.